A selection of T cell receptor beta chains follows, all from one sample in a study of T cells in Graves' hyperthyroidism and ophthalmopathy. MiXCR, run by TCRdb on the multiplex PCR reads, gives a single entry per CDR3 protein. The sample carries about 250,000 distinct CDR3 sequences, roughly 22% recorded once. The sequenced sample was blood. Receptors originate from a woman between 40 and 55 years old with Graves' ophthalmopathy. Both conserved end residues are part of each CDR3. The D gene is left open where the match is weak. Rows may omit the clone size; those that give it use once, few, many or a size class.

v_call	clone_size	d_call	j_call	cdr3_length	cdr3_aa	cdr3_nt
TRBV19	-	-	TRBJ2-2	15	CASSIIALNTGELFF	TGTGCCAGTAGTATCATAGCGCTCAACACCGGGGAGCTGTTTTTT
TRBV7-9	-	TRBD2	TRBJ2-4	14	CASSLGLVENIQYF	TGTGCCAGCAGCCTGGGACTAGTGGAAAACATTCAGTACTTC
TRBV11-2	many	-	TRBJ2-3	14	CASSLGLRTDTQYF	TGTGCCAGCAGCTTAGGACTTCGCACAGATACGCAGTATTTT
TRBV11-2	-	-	TRBJ2-3	15	CASSGPGSYTDTQYF	TGTGCCAGTTCAGGCCCCGGTAGCTACACAGATACGCAGTATTTT
TRBV4-2	many	-	TRBJ2-7	16	CASSQDLDSPVYEQYF	TGTGCCAGCAGCCAGGACCTGGACAGTCCGGTTTACGAGCAGTACTTC
TRBV7-3	many	-	TRBJ1-1	13	CASSSGMGTEAFF	TGTGCCAGCAGCTCAGGGATGGGGACTGAAGCTTTCTTT
TRBV11-2	many	-	TRBJ2-5	15	CASSLDRGGGETQYF	TGTGCCAGCAGCTTAGACAGGGGTGGAGGGGAGACCCAGTACTTC
TRBV28	many	-	TRBJ1-1	14	CASSLIGVNTEAFF	TGTGCCAGCAGTTTGATTGGGGTAAACACTGAAGCTTTCTTT
TRBV6-5	-	-	TRBJ2-5	16	CASSYGSLSSQETQYF	TGTGCCAGCAGTTACGGCTCTCTATCCTCCCAAGAGACCCAGTACTTC
TRBV20-1	many	-	TRBJ2-5	17	CSASAELSRRGEETQYF	TGCAGTGCTTCGGCTGAACTAAGCCGGCGCGGAGAAGAGACCCAGTACTTC
TRBV9	many	-	TRBJ1-6	14	CASSVAGDGSPLHF	TGTGCCAGCAGCGTAGCAGGGGATGGTTCACCCCTCCACTTT
TRBV20-1	many	TRBD2	TRBJ2-7	14	CSASDKREGHEQYF	TGCAGTGCTTCGGATAAGCGGGAGGGCCACGAGCAGTACTTC
TRBV12-3/TRBV12-4	many	TRBD2	TRBJ2-2	14	CASGLAGETGELFF	TGTGCCAGCGGACTAGCGGGAGAGACCGGGGAGCTGTTTTTT
TRBV10-2	few	-	TRBJ1-1	13	CASKELYPGEAFF	TGCGCCAGCAAAGAACTTTATCCAGGTGAAGCTTTCTTT
TRBV6-5	many	-	TRBJ1-2	12	CASSSVGYGYTF	TGTGCCAGCAGTTCGGTGGGGTATGGCTACACCTTC
TRBV19	many	TRBD1	TRBJ2-2	16	CASKRDSLSRTGELFF	TGTGCCAGCAAACGGGACAGCCTTTCTCGCACCGGGGAGCTGTTTTTT
TRBV28	many	TRBD1	TRBJ2-7	14	CASSGDSKGHEQYF	TGTGCCAGCAGTGGGGACAGTAAAGGCCACGAGCAGTACTTC
TRBV18	many	TRBD1	TRBJ1-1	15	CASSPRDRAWTEAFF	TGTGCCAGCTCACCCCGGGACAGGGCGTGGACTGAAGCTTTCTTT
TRBV12-3/TRBV12-4	many	-	TRBJ2-5	14	CASTPRGSQETQYF	TGTGCCAGCACCCCACGGGGCAGCCAAGAGACCCAGTACTTC
TRBV20-1	many	-	TRBJ1-1	14	CSARGGLGGTEAFF	TGCAGTGCTAGAGGAGGACTAGGAGGAACTGAAGCTTTCTTT